These 31 T cell receptor beta chains came from one sample sequenced in a study of blood T cell repertoires in COVID-19. Clones were sequenced by immunoSEQ multiplex PCR, and TCRdb holds only the in-frame ones, with some missing. The table has approximately 170,000 clones, less than 90% seen once. Sequencing input: peripheral blood. The receptor set was obtained from a woman aged 70 to 79 with acute or convalescent COVID-19.

The gene calls are TRBV6-2 or TRBV6-3 and TRBJ2-1; 11 nucleotides line up with TRBD2. Trimming at V came to 0 bases and at J to 3 bases, leaving 1 base not matched to a gene. Germline-derived CDR1 and CDR2 are MNHEY and SVGEGT. The CDR3 contains 16 residues. The CDR3: CASSYSLAGDYNEQFF. The CDR3 DNA sequence: TGTGCCAGCAGTTACTCACTAGCGGGAGACTACAATGAGCAGTTCTTC.

This sequence joins TRBV6-4 and TRBJ2-1, with a tentative D call TRBD1 (6 bases). The CDR3 sequence is 15 residues long. V lost 5 bases and J 2 bases, leaving 13 bases between the germline ends. Per germline, CDR1 MRHNA and CDR2 SNTAGT. CDR3 sequence (DNA): TGTGCCAGCAGTCCCGACAGGACTCCCTACAATGAGCAGTTCTTC. The encoded protein is CASSPDRTPYNEQFF.

The V and J genes are TRBV11-2 and TRBJ2-3; the match to TRBD2 covers 10 bases. CDR1 and CDR2 (germline): SGHAT, FQNNGV. The CDR3 is made up of 17 amino acids. J lost 1 base, V lost 1 base, and 5 bases had no gene match. Here the CDR3 reads CASSLADLAGGTDTQYF. DNA of the CDR3: TGTGCCAGCAGCTTAGCAGATCTAGCGGGGGGCACAGATACGCAGTATTTT.

The chain combines TRBV6-1 with TRBJ1-5, with 8 bases matching TRBD1. With V trimmed by 2 bases and J by 2 bases, 5 bases remained unmatched. Germline-derived CDR1 and CDR2 are MNHNS and SASEGT. This CDR3 contains 16 residues. The DNA of the CDR3 is TGTGCCAGCAGTGAACAGCAGGGGGCACGCAATCAGCCCCAGCATTTT. This sequence encodes CASSEQQGARNQPQHF.

This chain links TRBV7-9 with TRBJ2-2; tentatively, D is TRBD2 (5 bases). CDR3 length equals 15 residues. From germline, CDR1 is SEHNR and CDR2 FQNEAQ (reference sequence). V lost 1 base, J lost 5 bases, and 11 bases lay in between. The CDR3, as DNA: TGTGCCAGCAGCTTAGTTCGGGGTTTTACCGGGGAGCTGTTTTTT. Translation: CASSLVRGFTGELFF.

The chain has TRBV10-3 and TRBJ1-5, with TRBD1 matching over 7 bases. CDR1 and CDR2 from the germline V gene are ENHRY and SYGVKD. This CDR3 has 16 residues. The J segment lost 2 bases and the V segment lost 4 bases, leaving 8 bases of the junction unmatched. Written as DNA, the CDR3 is TGTGCCATCAGTGTTGGGGGCACAGGGGGCAATCAGCCCCAGCATTTT. Translating it yields CAISVGGTGGNQPQHF.

The rearrangement uses TRBV18 and TRBJ2-2, with unresolved D. This CDR3 has 13 amino acids. Trimming removed 4 bases from V and 0 bases from J, with 3 bases in between. Germline CDR1 and CDR2: KGHSH and LQKENI. In DNA form, the CDR3 reads TGTGCCAGCTCACTATCGAACACCGGGGAGCTGTTTTTT. This sequence encodes CASSLSNTGELFF.

This clone was recorded once. J is TRBJ1-1 and V is TRBV4-2, with 9 bases matching TRBD1. Germline V gene data show CDR1 as LGHNA and CDR2 as YNFKEQ. V gave up 4 bases and J gave up 6 bases; unmatched junction bases: 9. The CDR3 is made up of 15 amino acids. In DNA, the CDR3 is TGTGCCAGCAGCCTCCCGACAGGGGGGTTTGCTGAAGCTTTCTTT. Amino acid sequence: CASSLPTGGFAEAFF.

The chain couples TRBV15 to TRBJ2-1; maybe TRBD2 (5 bases). Germline CDR1 is LNHNV and CDR2 is YYDKDF (reference sequence). The V gene lost 1 base and the J gene lost 6 bases, with 13 bases spanning the gap. The CDR3 is 15 residues long. The CDR3 sequence is CATSRVPEVGNEQFF. In DNA, the CDR3 is TGTGCCACCAGCAGAGTTCCGGAGGTTGGCAATGAGCAGTTCTTC.

V usage is TRBV5-8 and J usage is TRBJ2-6; no clear D gene. The germline V gene has CDR1 SGHTS and CDR2 YDEGEE. The ends were cut back, 1 base at V and 9 bases at J, with 5 bases in the middle. The CDR3 is 12 residues long. The CDR3 DNA follows: TGTGCCAGCAGCTTGTATCTCAACGTCCTGACTTTC. Amino acid sequence: CASSLYLNVLTF. The full variable domain, with the rest looked up from reference TRBV5-8 and TRBJ2-6, is EAGVTQSPTHLIKTRGQQATLRCSPISGHTSVYWYQQALGLGLQFLLWYDEGEERNRGNFPPRFSGRQFPNYSSELNVNALELEDSALYLCASSLYLNVLTFGAGSRLTVL.

The chain is built from TRBV4-1 and TRBJ2-7; 13 positions match TRBD2. Per germline, CDR1 MGHRA and CDR2 YSYEKL. Trimming at V came to 3 bases and at J to 8 bases, leaving 4 bases not matched to a gene. This CDR3 is built from 14 residues. CDR3 protein: CASSQAGTSGKQYF. In DNA, the CDR3 is TGCGCCAGCAGCCAGGCCGGGACTAGCGGGAAGCAGTACTTC.

This chain connects TRBV14 to TRBJ1-2; no clear D gene. The CDR3 spans 15 residues. Trimming stripped 5 bases from V and 4 bases from J, with 17 bases between. CDR1 SGHDN and CDR2 FVKESK come from the germline V gene. CDR3 nucleotides: TGTGCCAGCAGCTTCCAGACGACATCGTCCTATGGCTACACCTTC. It yields the protein CASSFQTTSSYGYTF.

The CDR3 nucleotides are TGTGCCAGCAAAGGGGCCAATAGCGGGGGTCCTAGCACAGATACGCAGTATTTT. This gives the protein CASKGANSGGPSTDTQYF. The rearrangement joins TRBV2 to TRBJ2-3, with 9 bases lining up with TRBD2. Trimming cost V 7 bases and J 0 bases; bases outside gene matches: 14. This CDR3 is built from 18 residues. CDR1 is SNHLY and CDR2 is FYNNEI in the germline V gene.

V is TRBV2 and J is TRBJ1-2; 11 bases fit TRBD1. The CDR3 runs 15 residues. Germline CDR1 and CDR2: SNHLY and FYNNEI. The ends lost 6 bases at V and 5 bases at J; junction bases unmatched: 8. The CDR3 bases are TGTGCCAGCAGGGAGCCCGGGACAGGGGGTTATGGCTACACCTTC. This encodes CASREPGTGGYGYTF.

This clone was counted only a few times. This sequence joins TRBV20-1 and TRBJ1-1; 7 bases are a match to TRBD1. The CDR3 runs to 11 residues. V dropped 2 bases and J dropped 11; count of bases not matched to a gene: 5. CDR1 is DFQATT, CDR2 SNEGSKA, per germline (reference sequence). In DNA form, the CDR3 reads TGCAGTGCTAGAAGAACAGGGGTCGCTTTCTTT. Translation gives CSARRTGVAFF.

The sample holds one count of this clone. The chain links TRBV11-2 to TRBJ2-7, with D possibly being TRBD2 (5 bases). The germline V gene encodes CDR1 SGHAT and CDR2 FQNNGV. V was shortened by 1 base and J by 0 bases, with 13 bases between the two germline ends. The CDR3 sequence is 16 residues long. The CDR3 coding sequence is TGTGCCAGCAGCTTAGGAGTAGGACTCAACTCCTACGAGCAGTACTTC. Protein sequence: CASSLGVGLNSYEQYF.

The chain is built from TRBV6-6 and TRBJ1-4; TRBD1 matches 8 bases. V shed 6 bases, J shed 7 bases, and the junction held 10 bases outside the gene matches. The CDR3 sequence is 15 residues long. Germline V gene data show CDR1 as MNHNY and CDR2 as SVGAGI (reference sequence). CDR3 in amino acids: CASRGWTGSSEKLFF. In nucleotides, the CDR3 is TGTGCCAGCAGGGGGTGGACAGGGTCGAGTGAAAAACTGTTTTTT.

The J gene is TRBJ1-5, the V gene TRBV18; D is undetermined. CDR3 length: 16 residues. The V gene lost 1 base and the J gene lost 3 bases, with 13 bases spanning the gap. Germline V gene lookup returns CDR1 KGHSH and CDR2 LQKENI. CDR3 in amino acids: CASSPRVGANNQPQHF. CDR3 in DNA: TGTGCCAGCTCACCACGGGTAGGAGCTAACAATCAGCCCCAGCATTTT. Combining the CDR3 with reference TRBV18 and TRBJ1-5 gives the whole variable domain NAGVMQNPRHLVRRRGQEARLRCSPMKGHSHVYWYRQLPEEGLKFMVYLQKENIIDESGMPKERFSAEFPKEGPSILRIQQVVRGDSAAYFCASSPRVGANNQPQHFGDGTRLSIL.

The chain combines TRBV6-5 with TRBJ2-5, with 10 bases fitting TRBD1. Trimming at V came to 6 bases and at J to 3 bases, leaving 7 bases not matched to a gene. Per the germline V gene, CDR1 is MNHEY and CDR2 is SVGAGI. This CDR3 region has 15 residues. The CDR3 DNA is TGTGCCAGCAGCCGGGACAGGGGCTTAGAAGAGACCCAGTACTTC. The encoded protein is CASSRDRGLEETQYF.

This chain connects TRBV7-2 to TRBJ1-1; 7 bases agree with TRBD1. CDR3 size: 12 residues. Trimming cost V 5 bases and J 10 bases; bases outside gene matches: 7. Germline-derived CDR1 and CDR2 are SGHTA and FQGNSA. The CDR3 region is CASSPWTGGAFF. In DNA form, the CDR3 reads TGTGCCAGCAGCCCATGGACAGGAGGAGCTTTCTTT.

The rearrangement uses TRBV19 and TRBJ1-5; D call uncertain. Germline assignment: CDR1 LNHDA and CDR2 SQIVND (reference sequence). CDR3 size: 16 residues. With 3 bases removed from V and 3 bases from J, the gap between germline ends came to 15 bases. CDR3 DNA sequence: TGTGCCAGTAGTATGGGTGCGGCAGTTCTCAATCAGCCCCAGCATTTT. It encodes CASSMGAAVLNQPQHF.

This chain joins TRBV10-3 and TRBJ2-7; TRBD2 is a possible D gene (6 bases). Trimming cost V 3 bases and J 0 bases, with 15 bases left between them. Germline values: CDR1 ENHRY, CDR2 SYGVKD. The CDR3 covers 16 residues. CDR3 coding DNA: TGTGCCATCAGTGACGACCTTGGCGGGGACTCCTACGAGCAGTACTTC. Protein sequence: CAISDDLGGDSYEQYF.

The chain couples TRBV27 to TRBJ2-2; D may be TRBD2 (6 bases). CDR1 and CDR2 from the germline V gene are MNHEY and SMNVEV (reference sequence). Trimming removed 6 bases at V and 6 bases at J, with 11 bases between. There are 13 residues in the CDR3. The CDR3, as DNA: TGTGCCAGCAGCCTAGCGTGGGCCGGGGAGCTGTTTTTT. This translates into CASSLAWAGELFF.

This clone has only a few counts. J is TRBJ1-6 and V is TRBV7-8; D may be TRBD1 (5 bases). Germline V CDR1 and CDR2: SGHVS, FQNEAQ. CDR3 size: 14 residues. Trimming pared 1 base from V and 10 bases from J, leaving 11 bases between. CDR3 sequence (DNA): TGTGCCAGCAGCTTAGGTCAGGGCAGCTCACCCCTCCACTTT. This encodes CASSLGQGSSPLHF.

The chain uses TRBV5-1 and TRBJ2-3, with 10 nucleotides matching TRBD1. The CDR3 totals 16 residues. With 7 bases clipped from V and 1 base from J, the junction kept 9 bases outside the gene matches. Germline loops: CDR1 SGHRS, CDR2 YFSETQ. This CDR3 reads CASCPWGTGGTDTQYF. CDR3 in DNA: TGCGCCAGCTGCCCTTGGGGGACAGGGGGCACAGATACGCAGTATTTT.

CDR3 loop: CSVRRSGNEKLFF. The CDR3 DNA reads TGCAGCGTTCGACGGAGCGGTAATGAAAAACTGTTTTTT. The gene calls are TRBV29-1 and TRBJ1-4; D is ambiguous. V shed 5 bases and J shed 4 bases, with 11 bases lying between them. Germline V gene sequence: CDR1 SQVTM, CDR2 ANQGSEA. This CDR3 is 13 amino acids long.

V gene TRBV30 combines with J gene TRBJ1-1; 7 positions match TRBD1. The CDR3 length is 12 residues. Germline loops: CDR1 GTSNPN, CDR2 SVGIG (reference sequence). V lost 3 bases, J lost 8 bases, and 6 bases stayed unmatched. This chain's CDR3 is CAWRRQGLEAFF. DNA for the CDR3: TGTGCCTGGAGACGACAGGGCCTAGAAGCTTTCTTT.

The V call is TRBV10-2, the J call TRBJ1-5, with D possibly TRBD1 on 6 matching bases. Germline V gene lookup returns CDR1 WSHSY and CDR2 SAAADI. The V gene lost 6 bases and the J gene lost 4 bases, with 19 bases spanning the gap. The CDR3 spans 16 residues. The CDR3 is CASRKSVGAENQPQHF. In DNA form, the CDR3 reads TGCGCCAGCAGAAAGAGTGTGGGGGCCGAAAATCAGCCCCAGCATTTT.

This clone occurred once. This chain uses TRBV7-2 with TRBJ2-3; a weak D match, TRBD2 (5 bases). The CDR3 has 14 amino acids. CDR1 is SGHTA, CDR2 FQGNSA, per germline. V was clipped by 6 bases and J by 2 bases, with 12 bases between them. This chain's CDR3 is CASSTRSPTDTQYF. CDR3 nucleotide sequence: TGTGCCAGCAGTACTAGGTCGCCCACAGATACGCAGTATTTT.

V gene TRBV2 combines with J gene TRBJ1-1, with TRBD1 matching over 9 bases. CDR1 is SNHLY and CDR2 is FYNNEI in the germline V gene. There are 15 residues in the CDR3. V dropped 6 bases and J dropped 4; count of bases not matched to a gene: 9. The CDR3 is CASSATGGSGTEAFF. The CDR3 region has the DNA TGTGCCAGCAGCGCCACAGGGGGCTCGGGCACTGAAGCTTTCTTT. Together with reference TRBV2 and TRBJ1-1, the CDR3 gives the full variable domain: EPEVTQTPSHQVTQMGQEVILRCVPISNHLYFYWYRQILGQKVEFLVSFYNNEISEKSEIFDDQFSVERPDGSNFTLKIRSTKLEDSAMYFCASSATGGSGTEAFFGQGTRLTVV.

This chain connects TRBV6-4 to TRBJ2-1; the match to TRBD2 covers 15 bases. The CDR3 has 16 amino acids. The J segment lost 8 bases and the V segment lost 6 bases, leaving 8 bases of the junction unmatched. Germline-derived CDR1 and CDR2 are MRHNA and SNTAGT. The CDR3 DNA reads TGTGCCAGCAGCCCGAGGGGACTAGCGGGGGGCGATGAGCAGTTCTTC. This translates into CASSPRGLAGGDEQFF.